Listed below are T cell receptor beta chains from one sample, sequenced in a study of CD8+CD57+ T cells in acquired aplastic anemia. TCRdb reprocessed the reads via MiXCR and lists one record per CDR3 protein. This repertoire shows about 260,000 distinct CDR3 sequences, about 80% found once; its top ten account for about two fifths. The sequenced sample was sorted CD4+, CD8+, or CD8+CD57+ T cells (not recorded which) from PBMCs. These TCRs come from a human donor with aplastic anemia. Both conserved end residues are part of each CDR3. A D gene is named only where the DNA matches it firmly. The size entry is marked missing in some rows and otherwise reads once, few, many or a size class.

clone_size d_call j_call cdr3_length v_call cdr3_aa cdr3_nt
NA NA TRBJ2-1 15 TRBV7-3 CASSSDGGPRDEQFF TGTGCCAGCAGCTCGGACGGAGGGCCCCGTGATGAGCAGTTCTTC
NA NA TRBJ2-3 14 TRBV9 CASSPRMGRDNEHF TGTGCCAGCAGCCCCAGAATGGGGCGGGACAATGAGCATTTT
NA NA TRBJ2-1 15 TRBV19 CASTLRERSSYEQFF TGTGCCAGCACCCTAAGGGAGAGGAGCTCCTATGAGCAGTTCTTC
many NA TRBJ2-1 15 TRBV6-4 CASSVDESSYNEQFF TGTGCCAGCAGTGTTGACGAGAGCTCCTACAATGAGCAGTTCTTC
NA TRBD1 TRBJ1-5 14 TRBV2 CASSGGTGNQPQHF TGTGCCAGCAGTGGGGGGACAGGCAATCAGCCCCAGCATTTT
NA NA TRBJ2-3 15 TRBV7-6 CASSLASSPTDTQYF TGTGCCAGCAGCTTAGCGTCCAGCCCCACAGATACGCAGTATTTT
NA NA TRBJ2-1 11 TRBV5-6 CASSFYGEQFF TGTGCCAGCAGCTTTTACGGTGAGCAGTTCTTC
once NA TRBJ2-6 16 TRBV11-3 CASSLAVRDGANVLTF TGTGCCAGCAGCTTAGCGGTGAGAGACGGGGCCAACGTCCTGACTTTC
NA NA TRBJ2-3 12 TRBV19 CASSITPDTQYF TGTGCCAGTAGTATAACGCCAGATACGCAGTATTTT
NA NA TRBJ1-6 14 TRBV7-2 CASSSARLLSPLYF TGTGCCAGCAGCTCGGCCAGATTACTTTCTCCCCTGTACTTT
NA NA TRBJ1-1 12 TRBV7-9 CASSERAEGAFF TGTGCCAGCAGCGAACGCGCAGAGGGCGCTTTCTTC
many TRBD1 TRBJ2-1 13 TRBV27 CASSMDRGNEQFF TGTGCCAGCAGTATGGACAGGGGGAATGAGCAGTTCTTC
NA TRBD2 TRBJ2-1 17 TRBV20-1 CSARAPLAGRPYNEQFF TGCAGTGCTAGAGCACCCTTAGCGGGACGACCCTACAATGAGCAGTTCTTC
few NA TRBJ2-1 14 TRBV19 CASRTPGDSHEQFF TGTGCCAGCAGGACACCGGGAGATTCACATGAGCAGTTCTTC
NA NA TRBJ1-1 12 TRBV5-6 CASSFRQVEAFF TGTGCCAGTAGTTTCCGACAGGTTGAAGCTTTCTTT
NA NA TRBJ1-3 14 TRBV2 CASSEEDSGNTIYF TGTGCCAGCAGTGAGGAGGACTCTGGAAACACCATATATTTT
NA NA TRBJ2-5 14 TRBV7-8 CASSMGSAGELFFF TGTGCCAGCAGCATGGGGAGCGCCGGGGAGCTGTTTTTTTTC
NA TRBD1 TRBJ1-1 15 TRBV9 CASGSGGTEGIEAFF TGTGCCAGCGGTTCAGGGGGCACGGAAGGGATTGAAGCTTTCTTT
NA NA TRBJ2-2 11 TRBV10-1 CASSEAGELFF TGCGCCAGCAGTGAGGCCGGGGAGCTGTTTTTT
few TRBD2 TRBJ2-1 15 TRBV27 CASRQGLAGVREQFF TGTGCCAGCAGACAGGGACTAGCGGGAGTCCGTGAGCAGTTCTTC
NA TRBD2 TRBJ2-3 14 TRBV7-3 CASRTAGRANPAYF TGTGCCAGCAGGACAGCGGGACGTGCGAACCCGGCCTATTTT
NA NA TRBJ2-1 15 TRBV19 CATSIASEGCNEQFF TGTGCCACTAGTATAGCTAGCGAGGGGTGCAATGAGCAGTTCTTC
NA TRBD1 TRBJ1-6 15 TRBV9 CASSVVVGTGEWLHF TGTGCCAGCAGCGTAGTAGTGGGGACAGGCGAATGGCTCCACTTT
NA NA TRBJ1-2 15 TRBV7-2 CASSLTDGAEDSYTF TGTGCCAGCAGCTTAACAGACGGCGCCGAAGATAGCTACACCTTC
NA NA TRBJ2-1 16 TRBV11-3 CASSHGQRNGQDEQFF TGTGCCAGCAGCCACGGGCAGCGCAACGGTCAGGATGAGCAGTTCTTC
NA NA TRBJ1-1 15 TRBV7-3 CASSLARRNTEAFFF TGTGCCAGCAGCTTAGCCCGGAGGAACACTGAAGCTTTCTTCTTT
NA NA TRBJ2-7 14 TRBV7-8 CASSGPGRADKQYF TGTGCCAGCAGCGGACCGGGACGAGCCGATAAGCAGTATTTC
once TRBD1 TRBJ1-3 15 TRBV5-1 CASRDQGGDGNTIYF TGCGCCAGCAGAGACCAAGGGGGCGACGGAAACACCATATATTTT
few NA TRBJ1-5 11 TRBV24-1 CATSDDGTQHF TGTGCCACCAGTGACGATGGGACCCAGCATTTT
few NA TRBJ1-2 14 TRBV7-9 CASSYETPGSGYTF TGTGCCAGCAGCTATGAAACCCCAGGGTCTGGCTACACCTTC
NA TRBD1 TRBJ2-1 14 TRBV7-2 CASSNRQGAQETQF TGTGCCAGCAGCAATAGACAGGGGGCTCAAGAGACCCAGTTC
NA NA TRBJ1-1 15 TRBV7-9 CASSLDLAEHTEAFF TGTGCCAGCAGCTTGGATCTGGCAGAGCACACTGAAGCTTTCTTT
NA NA TRBJ1-2 16 TRBV5-6 CATSWEEEGSPYGYTF TGTGCCACCAGCTGGGAGGAGGAGGGGTCCCCCTATGGCTACACCTTC
NA TRBD1 TRBJ1-6 14 TRBV7-2 CASSEDRGNYPLHF TGCGCCAGCAGCGAGGACAGGGGGAATTATCCCCTCCACTTT
NA NA TRBJ1-1 16 TRBV5-1 CASSLWGRPGGTEAFF TGCGCCAGCAGCTTGTGGGGTAGGCCAGGTGGTACTGAAGCTTTCTTT
NA NA TRBJ1-5 14 TRBV5-4 CASSLTSGNQPQHF TGTGCCAGCAGCTTGACTAGTGGCAATCAGCCCCAGCATTTT
NA TRBD2 TRBJ2-7 13 TRBV7-8 CASSLGGLAQQYF TGTGCCAGCAGCCTGGGTGGACTAGCCCAGCAGTACTTC
NA TRBD2 TRBJ2-7 15 TRBV11-1 CASRSSGRVPHEQYF TGTGCCAGCAGGTCTAGCGGGAGAGTGCCCCACGAGCAGTACTTC
once NA TRBJ2-1 15 TRBV7-8 CASSSPRGTVNEQFF TGTGCCAGCAGTTCCCCCCGCGGGACAGTTAATGAGCAGTTCTTC
NA TRBD1 TRBJ1-1 15 TRBV19 CASSGTGTGSNEPFF TGTGCCAGCAGCGGAACTGGGACAGGTTCCAATGAGCCTTTCTTT
NA NA TRBJ2-1 13 TRBV7-9 CASSDGSTNEKLF TGTGCCAGCAGCGATGGCTCAACCAATGAGAAGCTGTTT
NA NA TRBJ1-5 13 TRBV20-1 CSAATVGNQPQHF TGCAGTGCTGCCACAGTGGGGAATCAGCCCCAGCATTTT
NA TRBD1 TRBJ2-1 14 TRBV20-1 CSARDRVHYNEQFF TGCAGTGCTCGGGACAGGGTTCACTACAATGAGCAGTTCTTC
NA NA TRBJ1-2 14 TRBV15 CATSTPGINYGYTF TGTGCCACCAGCACCCCGGGGATAAACTATGGCTACACCTTC
NA TRBD1 TRBJ2-3 15 TRBV7-9 CASSPGTGGHTDKYF TGTGCCAGCAGCCCCGGGACAGGGGGCCACACAGATAAGTATTTT
NA NA TRBJ2-3 13 TRBV2 CASGDGDTDKPYF TGTGCCAGCGGGGACGGGGATACAGATAAGCCGTATTTT
NA TRBD1 TRBJ1-2 13 TRBV12-3/TRBV12-4 CASSGQGYYGYTF TGTGCCAGCAGTGGACAGGGTTACTATGGCTACACCTTC
NA TRBD2 TRBJ2-3 14 TRBV9 CASSVGGGATEQYF TGTGCCAGCAGCGTAGGGGGAGGGGCCACAGAGCAGTATTTT
NA NA TRBJ1-1 15 TRBV15 CATSGVGGANDEAFF TGTGCCACCAGTGGGGTGGGGGGGGCCAACGATGAAGCTTTCTTT
NA NA TRBJ2-5 16 TRBV2 CASGDGSRGSQESQHF TGTGCCAGCGGGGACGGTAGCAGGGGTTCGCAAGAGTCTCAGCACTTC
NA TRBD2 TRBJ2-3 14 TRBV2 CASGLAGTDTKQFF TGTGCCAGCGGGTTAGCGGGAACTGATACTAAGCAGTTTTTT
NA NA TRBJ2-3 14 TRBV9 CASSVAGRSTDTYF TGTGCCAGCAGCGTAGCGGGACGTAGCACAGATACGTATTTT
NA NA TRBJ2-5 14 TRBV9 CACSPAAYQYTQYF TGTGCCTGCAGTCCAGCGGCCTACCAATACACCCAGTACTTC
few TRBD2 TRBJ2-7 13 TRBV7-9 CASSPGLADEQYF TGTGCCAGCAGCCCGGGACTAGCGGACGAGCAGTACTTC
NA TRBD2 TRBJ2-3 13 TRBV7-2 CASSCGGTYNEQF TGTGCCAGCAGCTGCGGGGGGACCTACAATGAGCAGTTT
NA NA TRBJ2-3 13 TRBV7-3 CASGGQAKAVEHF TGTGCCAGCGGAGGCCAGGCCAAAGCCGTGGAGCATTTT
once NA TRBJ2-5 13 TRBV7-2 CASSSGTQETQYF TGTGCCAGCAGCTCGGGAACACAAGAGACCCAGTACTTC
NA NA TRBJ1-6 16 TRBV10-3 CAISESAGVGGTPLGF TGTGCCATCAGTGAGTCAGCGGGAGTTGGGGGCACTCCCCTCGGCTTT
NA NA TRBJ2-2 16 TRBV7-9 CASSLWWRADTRDLFF TGTGCCAGCAGCTTATGGTGGAGAGCCGATACCCGGGATCTGTTTTTT
NA NA TRBJ2-3 13 TRBV9 CASSVDGAYKQYF TGTGCCAGCAGCGTAGATGGGGCCTACAAGCAGTACTTT